This T cell receptor beta chain came from a study of control samples from healthy donors and cancer patients. Assay: immunoSEQ multiplex PCR; the TCRdb copy retains only in-frame clones and omits some. This sample carries approximately 94,000 clones, about 81% of them seen once, and the ten largest clones take over 30%. Germline V lookup: CDR1 SGHTA, CDR2 FQGTGA. Trimming removed 0 bases from V and 8 bases from J; junction bases left unmatched: 6. CDR3 length equals 14 residues. This sequence was found in a man in his 70s with lung cancer. The sequenced sample was PBMCs. V and J are TRBV7-3 and TRBJ1-2, with 7 bases matching TRBD1. Written as DNA, the CDR3 is TGTGCCAGCAGCTTAACAGGGGGCGCCGGCGGCTACACCTTC. As protein: CASSLTGGAGGYTF.